The 29 T cell receptor beta chains presented below share a single source sample, sequenced in a study of blood T cell repertoires in COVID-19. The data were produced by immunoSEQ multiplex PCR, yet TCRdb's version contains in-frame clones alone and is incomplete. The sample records 35,000 or so clones, around nine tenths being singletons. Sequencing used peripheral blood. The receptors derive from a man in his sixties with active or convalescent COVID-19.

V usage is TRBV7-9 and J usage is TRBJ2-1; D is perhaps TRBD2 (6 bases). The CDR3 runs 12 residues. V was trimmed by 2 bases and J by 16 bases, leaving 15 bases between them. Germline V gene sequence: CDR1 SEHNR, CDR2 FQNEAQ (reference sequence). DNA of the CDR3: TGTGCCAGCAGCTTATCGTACGCTAGCGTTTTCTTC. It encodes CASSLSYASVFF.

About this clone itself: In the same sample, other DNA sequences code for this CDR3. The genes are TRBV9 and TRBJ1-6, with no clear D. Germline CDR1 reads SGDLS; CDR2 reads YYNGEE. The CDR3 runs 13 residues. The germline V and J ends were trimmed by 0 bases and 7 bases, with 5 bases remaining between them. Written as DNA, the CDR3 is TGTGCCAGCAGCGTAGCCAGAAATTCACCCCTCCACTTT. Its translation is CASSVARNSPLHF.

The chain couples TRBV5-1 to TRBJ2-2, with a weak D call TRBD2 (7 bases). Deletions cut 6 bases from V and 6 bases from J, with 18 bases between. The germline V gene encodes CDR1 SGHRS and CDR2 YFSETQ. The CDR3 is made up of 15 amino acids. In DNA form, the CDR3 reads TGCGCCAGCAACCCCGGGGGGCAAGTAGCCGGGGAGCTGTTTTTT. The encoded protein is CASNPGGQVAGELFF.

The gene calls are TRBV5-1 and TRBJ1-1; D not resolved. This CDR3 is 11 amino acids long. V dropped 4 bases and J dropped 7 bases, with 8 bases sitting between them. Germline values: CDR1 SGHRS, CDR2 YFSETQ. CDR3 sequence reads: CASSGSREAFF. DNA of the CDR3: TGCGCCAGCAGCGGGAGCCGTGAAGCTTTCTTT.

The chain joins TRBV10-3 to TRBJ1-2; 8 bases line up with TRBD1. Germline trimming cut 4 bases from V and 2 bases from J; bases unmatched to any gene: 3. The CDR3 is 14 residues long. Germline lookup yields CDR1 ENHRY and CDR2 SYGVKD. CDR3 sequence reads: CAISAGGANYGYTF. CDR3 DNA: TGTGCCATCAGTGCAGGGGGCGCGAACTATGGCTACACCTTC.

CDR3 region: CASSLGSGGELFF. In nucleotides, the CDR3 is TGTGCCAGCAGTTTAGGTTCGGGCGGGGAGCTGTTTTTT. This chain links TRBV12-3 or TRBV12-4 with TRBJ2-2; D is uncertain. The CDR3 consists of 13 residues. The V and J ends lost 1 base and 7 bases respectively, with 7 bases between them.

The V call is TRBV25-1, the J call TRBJ1-2, with a possible D match to TRBD1 (5 bases). This CDR3 spans 13 amino acids. CDR1 is MGHDK, CDR2 SYGVNS, per germline. V lost 5 bases, J lost 8 bases, and 15 bases lay in between. CDR3 sequence reads: CASSHLPGRGYTF. The CDR3 DNA follows: TGTGCCAGCAGTCATTTACCAGGGCGAGGCTACACCTTC.

The chain combines TRBV6-5 with TRBJ1-6; 10 bases are a match to TRBD1. CDR1 is MNHEY, CDR2 SVGAGI, per germline. The V segment lost 5 bases and the J segment 10 bases; nucleotides outside the gene matches: 8. This CDR3 has 15 amino acids. This CDR3 is CASSLPGTGVSPLHF. CDR3 nucleotide sequence: TGTGCCAGCAGTCTGCCCGGGACAGGGGTATCACCCCTCCACTTT.

The rearrangement uses TRBV15 and TRBJ2-1, with 10 bases matching TRBD1. The CDR3 extends over 16 amino acids. CDR1 and CDR2 from the germline V gene are LNHNV and YYDKDF (reference sequence). V lost 2 bases to trimming and J lost 7 bases; unmatched junction nucleotides: 8. CDR3 sequence (DNA): TGTGCCACCAGCAGACCCGGACAGGGGGGCAAAAATGAGCAGTTCTTC. Translated, it gives CATSRPGQGGKNEQFF.

The chain combines TRBV29-1 with TRBJ2-1, with 13 nucleotides matching TRBD2. The germline V gene encodes CDR1 SQVTM and CDR2 ANQGSEA. V dropped 7 bases and J dropped 2; count of bases not matched to a gene: 5. The CDR3 consists of 15 residues. The CDR3 DNA reads as TGCAGCGCCCGGACTAGCGGGGGACCCTACAATGAGCAGTTCTTC. It codes for CSARTSGGPYNEQFF.

The CDR3 loop is CSASKHGGYGYTF. DNA of the CDR3: TGCAGTGCTAGTAAACACGGGGGCTATGGCTACACCTTC. The rearrangement uses TRBV20-1 and TRBJ1-2; D is perhaps TRBD1 (5 bases). Trimming cost V 3 bases and J 4 bases, with 12 bases left between them. Germline V gene data show CDR1 as DFQATT and CDR2 as SNEGSKA (reference sequence). There are 13 residues in the CDR3.

Turning to this clone: Different DNA sequences within this sample yield the same CDR3. The J gene is TRBJ2-3, the V gene TRBV7-3; 9 positions match TRBD2. J lost 2 bases, V lost 2 bases, and 2 bases had no gene match. The CDR3 has 15 amino acids. Germline CDR1 is SGHTA and CDR2 is FQGTGA. DNA for the CDR3: TGTGCCAGCAGCTTAGGACTAGCGTACACAGATACGCAGTATTTT. Its translation is CASSLGLAYTDTQYF.

The chain couples TRBV6-1 to TRBJ1-2; D uncertain. Germline lookup yields CDR1 MNHNS and CDR2 SASEGT. Trimming pared 3 bases from V and 4 bases from J, leaving 9 bases between. The CDR3 totals 13 residues. The CDR3 sequence: CASSEAPLYGYTF. Here the CDR3 DNA reads TGTGCCAGCAGTGAGGCTCCCCTCTATGGCTACACCTTC.

The gene calls are TRBV25-1 and TRBJ2-5; TRBD2 aligns across 7 bases. CDR3 length equals 15 residues. The V gene's germline CDR1 is MGHDK and CDR2 SYGVNS. V gave up 1 base and J gave up 5 bases; unmatched junction bases: 7. The CDR3: CASSEFAGDVETQYF. In DNA, the CDR3 is TGTGCCAGCAGTGAATTTGCGGGAGACGTGGAGACCCAGTACTTC.

The chain couples TRBV24-1 to TRBJ1-5; no clear D gene. Trimming pared 0 bases from V and 4 bases from J, leaving 9 bases between. The CDR3 totals 15 residues. Germline assignment: CDR1 KGHDR and CDR2 SFDVKD. The CDR3 loop reads CATSDLWGGNQPQHF. The CDR3 DNA reads TGTGCCACCAGTGATTTGTGGGGAGGTAATCAGCCCCAGCATTTT.

The chain joins TRBV6-5 to TRBJ2-2, with 8 bases lining up with TRBD2. Germline trimming cut 0 bases from V and 2 bases from J; bases unmatched to any gene: 2. From germline, CDR1 is MNHEY and CDR2 SVGAGI. CDR3 length: 16 amino acids. CDR3 loop: CASSYSAGGNTGELFF. CDR3 nucleotides: TGTGCCAGCAGTTACTCGGCGGGGGGTAACACCGGGGAGCTGTTTTTT.

This chain uses TRBV5-1 with TRBJ2-7; 7 bases line up with TRBD2. V lost 4 bases, J lost 1 base, and 11 bases stayed unmatched. The CDR3 length is 16 residues. The germline V gene has CDR1 SGHRS and CDR2 YFSETQ. The CDR3 coding sequence is TGCGCCAGCAGCATAAGAGGGGAGCGGGGATCCTACGAGCAGTACTTC. Translation: CASSIRGERGSYEQYF.

V is TRBV19 and J is TRBJ2-3, with TRBD2 identical over 8 bases. Germline V lookup: CDR1 LNHDA, CDR2 SQIVND (reference sequence). The CDR3 runs to 15 residues. Losses at the gene ends were 7 bases for V and 1 base for J; bases not matched to a gene: 7. DNA for the CDR3: TGTGCCAGTAAGCGGGGGAGGAGTGGCACAGATACGCAGTATTTT. Its protein product is CASKRGRSGTDTQYF.

Here the CDR3 DNA reads TGTGCCAGCAGTTCCGCGACAGGGGAAGGACATGGCTACACCTTC. This translates into CASSSATGEGHGYTF. The rearrangement uses TRBV6-2 or TRBV6-3 and TRBJ1-2; the match to TRBD1 covers 8 bases. J lost 6 bases, V lost 4 bases, and 10 bases had no gene match. Germline V lookup: CDR1 MNHEY, CDR2 SVGEGT. CDR3 length: 15 amino acids.

This sequence joins TRBV3-1 (or the pseudogene TRBV3-2) and TRBJ2-6; perhaps TRBD2 as D (6 bases). Germline CDR1 and CDR2: LGHDT and YNNKEL (reference sequence). Deletions cut 4 bases from V and 2 bases from J, with 12 bases between. The CDR3 runs to 16 residues. The CDR3 spells CASSRAGGAGANVLTF. The CDR3 nucleotides are TGTGCCAGCAGCCGAGCAGGAGGGGCTGGGGCCAACGTCCTGACTTTC.

The rearrangement joins TRBV5-1 to TRBJ2-5; a weak D match, TRBD1 (7 bases). Per the germline V gene, CDR1 is SGHRS and CDR2 is YFSETQ. Trimming cost V 0 bases and J 5 bases, with 8 bases left between them. This CDR3 contains 13 residues. The DNA of the CDR3 is TGCGCCAGCAGCTTGGCAGGGGGGGAGACCCAGTACTTC. Translating it yields CASSLAGGETQYF.

The chain uses TRBV18 and TRBJ2-1, with no clear D. Germline lookup yields CDR1 KGHSH and CDR2 LQKENI. Trimming removed 2 bases at V and 4 bases at J, with 6 bases between. The CDR3 runs to 13 residues. The CDR3 region has the DNA TGTGCCAGCTCACCATTTTCATACAATGAGCAGTTCTTC. This sequence encodes CASSPFSYNEQFF.

The gene calls are TRBV6-5 and TRBJ1-2; 11 nucleotides line up with TRBD1. CDR3 length: 13 amino acids. CDR1 is MNHEY and CDR2 is SVGAGI in the germline V gene. V was pared by 7 bases and J by 5 bases, with 3 bases of the junction left unmatched. CDR3 protein: CASKGQGAYGYTF. The DNA for the CDR3 is TGTGCCAGCAAAGGACAGGGGGCTTATGGCTACACCTTC.

This clone was found a few times. The chain carries TRBV7-9 and TRBJ2-3; 7 nucleotides align to TRBD1. The CDR3 has 15 amino acids. V was pared by 5 bases and J by 2 bases, with 7 bases of the junction left unmatched. Germline V CDR1 and CDR2: SEHNR, FQNEAQ (reference sequence). CDR3 in DNA: TGTGCCAGCAGCGGCCCCGGGACAGTCACAGATACGCAGTATTTT. The encoded protein is CASSGPGTVTDTQYF.

Only one count was recorded for this clone. This chain links TRBV7-2 with TRBJ2-1; TRBD2 is a possible D gene (5 bases). The germline V gene has CDR1 SGHTA and CDR2 FQGNSA. Trimming removed 5 bases from V and 0 bases from J, with 8 bases in between. This CDR3 is built from 14 residues. CDR3 residues: CASSGRDSYNEQFF. In nucleotides, the CDR3 is TGTGCCAGCAGCGGACGGGACTCCTACAATGAGCAGTTCTTC.

In its sample, this clone was seen once. The CDR3 DNA is TGTGCCAGCAGCCCGATAGGGGGGGCTGTATTCAAAACTGGAAACACCATATATTTT. Translating it yields CASSPIGGAVFKTGNTIYF. This rearrangement joins TRBV4-2 to TRBJ1-3; a possible D gene is TRBD1 (6 bases). This CDR3 has 19 amino acids. Germline assignment: CDR1 LGHNA and CDR2 YNFKEQ. Deletions cut 4 bases from V and 2 bases from J, with 24 bases between.

The V and J genes are TRBV28 and TRBJ1-1; unclear D gene. Trimming shortened V by 2 bases and J by 4 bases, and 5 bases separated the two germline ends. The length of the CDR3 is 12 residues. The V gene's germline CDR1 is MDHEN and CDR2 SYDVKM. CDR3 region: CASSLLLTEAFF. The CDR3 DNA follows: TGTGCCAGCAGTTTACTACTCACTGAAGCTTTCTTT.

This clone was picked up one time. J is TRBJ2-7 and V is TRBV12-5, with D uncertain. The germline V and J ends were trimmed by 10 bases and 4 bases, with 14 bases remaining between them. Germline V gives CDR1 LGHNT, CDR2 FRNRAP. The CDR3 runs to 12 residues. The CDR3: CATTGGSYEQYF. The CDR3 region has the DNA TGTGCTACCACGGGTGGTAGTTACGAGCAGTACTTC.

Only a few counts were recorded for this clone. This rearrangement joins TRBV5-5 to TRBJ1-3, with D hard to call. The ends were cut back, 1 base at V and 0 bases at J, with 14 bases in the middle. CDR1 and CDR2 (germline): SGHKS, YYEKEE (reference sequence). The CDR3 runs to 17 residues. This CDR3 reads CASSLLFGFNSGNTIYF. The CDR3 DNA reads TGTGCCAGCAGCTTGTTGTTTGGCTTTAACTCTGGAAACACCATATATTTT.